Listed here are 23 T cell receptor beta chains from one sample, sequenced in a study of CD4 T cells in relation to SARS-CoV-2 and coronaviruses. Antigen specificity for these receptors is unknown. Before the COVID-19 pandemic, during about 2010-2019, CD4+ T cells were taken from unexposed donors. Isolation of CD4+ T cells took place after about eleven days in culture. Method: immunoSEQ multiplex PCR; TCRdb's copy keeps in-frame clones and lacks some. This table holds more than 25,000 clones, 60% to 85% found once. The sample consisted of CD4+ T cells from PBMCs, cultured in vitro. The receptors originated from a human donor in good health.

This clone was seen just once. The rearrangement uses TRBV5-1 and TRBJ2-1; 9 nucleotides align to TRBD1. The CDR3 extends over 17 amino acids. The V gene end was trimmed by 7 bases and the J gene end by 4 bases; junction bases not matched to a gene: 15. Germline assignment: CDR1 SGHRS and CDR2 YFSETQ. CDR3 DNA: TGCGCCAGCGCTCCCGAGTTTTCGGGACAGGGTTACAATGAGCAGTTCTTC. Protein product: CASAPEFSGQGYNEQFF.

The rearrangement uses TRBV6-6 and TRBJ1-1; no clear D. V dropped 2 bases and J dropped 3 bases, with 10 bases sitting between them. The CDR3 sequence is 14 residues long. Germline V lookup: CDR1 MNHNY, CDR2 SVGAGI (reference sequence). The CDR3 DNA sequence: TGTGCCAGCAGTTACAGGGAGTCGGACACTGAAGCTTTCTTT. This gives the protein CASSYRESDTEAFF.

V usage is TRBV2 and J usage is TRBJ1-6; D is uncertain. Germline V CDR1 and CDR2: SNHLY, FYNNEI. This CDR3 comprises 14 residues. Trimming pared 5 bases from V and 14 bases from J, leaving 19 bases between. CDR3 sequence: CASSLHGSSVALHF. The DNA for the CDR3 is TGTGCCAGCAGTCTTCACGGGTCCTCCGTCGCCCTCCACTTT.

The gene calls are TRBV23-1 and TRBJ1-5; 9 nucleotides match TRBD1. TRBV23-1 belongs to the ORF category, with a function that is uncertain. The trim removed 11 bases at V and 2 bases at J, leaving 4 bases unmatched. The CDR3 is 13 residues long. CDR3 sequence: CADRGIGNQPQHF. CDR3 coding DNA: TGCGCCGACAGGGGGATAGGCAATCAGCCCCAGCATTTT.

The chain combines TRBV4-2 with TRBJ2-5; 9 bases match TRBD2. The CDR3 is made up of 16 amino acids. Germline CDR1 reads LGHNA; CDR2 reads YNFKEQ. The J segment lost 5 bases and the V segment lost 2 bases, leaving 9 bases of the junction unmatched. The CDR3 is CASSQSEREARETQYF. CDR3 nucleotide sequence: TGTGCCAGCAGCCAATCTGAGCGGGAGGCGCGGGAGACCCAGTACTTC.

The rearrangement uses TRBV4-1 and TRBJ1-2; 8 nucleotides line up with TRBD1. Trimming at V came to 5 bases and at J to 10 bases, leaving 12 bases not matched to a gene. This CDR3 spans 14 amino acids. Per germline, CDR1 MGHRA and CDR2 YSYEKL. The CDR3 spells CASSETGTGVIYTF. The CDR3 nucleotides are TGCGCCAGCAGCGAAACCGGGACAGGTGTGATCTACACCTTC.

J is TRBJ1-1 and V is TRBV10-3, with D tentatively TRBD1 (5 bases). This CDR3 spans 15 amino acids. The V gene lost 2 bases and the J gene lost 1 base, with 11 bases spanning the gap. The germline gives CDR1 ENHRY, CDR2 SYGVKD. The CDR3 nucleotides are TGTGCCATCAGTGAGGGACACCCCCAGAACACTGAAGCTTTCTTT. This translates into CAISEGHPQNTEAFF.

The chain uses TRBV3-1 (or the pseudogene TRBV3-2) and TRBJ1-5; D unclear. From germline, CDR1 is LGHDT and CDR2 YNNKEL (reference sequence). V lost 0 bases, J lost 7 bases, and 10 bases lay in between. The CDR3 length is 14 residues. The CDR3 DNA sequence: TGTGCCAGCAGCCAAGATAGTCGAGCACAGCCCCAGCATTTT. Its translation is CASSQDSRAQPQHF.

V is TRBV19 and J is TRBJ1-5, with 8 bases that match TRBD1. The CDR3 totals 15 residues. J was trimmed by 1 base and V by 3 bases; bases with no gene match: 2. Germline CDR1 reads LNHDA; CDR2 reads SQIVND (reference sequence). CDR3 in amino acids: CASSINRGSNQPQHF. The CDR3, as DNA: TGTGCCAGTAGTATCAACAGGGGGAGCAATCAGCCCCAGCATTTT.

This clone was found once. This rearrangement joins TRBV6-1 to TRBJ2-2, with 8 bases fitting TRBD1. This CDR3 has 17 residues. Germline loops: CDR1 MNHNS, CDR2 SASEGT. Unmatched junction bases numbered 9, after V lost 4 bases and J lost 2 bases. As DNA, the CDR3 is TGTGCCAGCAGTGGGAGGACAGGGTCGATCAACACCGGGGAGCTGTTTTTT. Protein product: CASSGRTGSINTGELFF.

The V call is TRBV25-1, the J call TRBJ1-6; no clear D gene. The CDR3 is 15 amino acids. Trimming took off 5 bases at V and 5 bases at J, with 13 bases between the two ends. Germline V gives CDR1 MGHDK, CDR2 SYGVNS. The CDR3 loop is CASSLGFGDNSPLHF. The CDR3 DNA reads as TGTGCCAGCAGTCTTGGTTTCGGGGATAATTCACCCCTCCACTTT.

The chain carries TRBV10-3 and TRBJ1-1, with a tentative D call TRBD1 (5 bases). Germline lookup yields CDR1 ENHRY and CDR2 SYGVKD. V gave up 2 bases and J gave up 3 bases, with 10 bases separating them. The CDR3 spans 14 residues. This CDR3 reads CAISETGTDTEAFF. The CDR3 DNA reads as TGTGCCATCAGTGAGACCGGGACGGACACTGAAGCTTTCTTT.

This clone appeared once. V is TRBV6-2 or TRBV6-3 and J is TRBJ1-2; 7 positions match TRBD1. This CDR3 contains 16 residues. Germline CDR1 and CDR2: MNHEY and SVGEGT. Germline trimming cut 2 bases from V and 6 bases from J; bases unmatched to any gene: 12. The DNA for the CDR3 is TGTGCCAGCAGTTACCCTTCGATGGCAGGGGGGAATGGCTACACCTTC. This sequence encodes CASSYPSMAGGNGYTF.

The V gene is TRBV5-1, the J gene TRBJ2-5, with a weak D call TRBD1 (6 bases). Trimming pared 4 bases from V and 2 bases from J, leaving 21 bases between. Germline assignment: CDR1 SGHRS and CDR2 YFSETQ. The length of the CDR3 is 17 residues. DNA of the CDR3: TGCGCCAGCAGCCCCCCGCGGGCGGACAGTTTACAAGAGACCCAGTACTTC. This codes for CASSPPRADSLQETQYF.

This chain joins TRBV4-1 and TRBJ1-1; TRBD1 aligns across 9 bases. The CDR3 length is 16 residues. V was clipped by 4 bases and J by 5 bases; unmatched bases: 11. Germline values: CDR1 MGHRA, CDR2 YSYEKL. The CDR3 loop reads CASSPLEQGASTEAFF. CDR3 nucleotides: TGCGCCAGCAGCCCCTTAGAACAGGGGGCTTCTACTGAAGCTTTCTTT.

This clone was recorded only once. V gene TRBV5-6 combines with J gene TRBJ2-2, with D uncertain. The CDR3 is 13 amino acids. Per the germline V gene, CDR1 is SGHDT and CDR2 is YYEEEE. Trimming pared 4 bases from V and 6 bases from J, leaving 10 bases between. CDR3 in DNA: TGTGCCAGCAGCCCCCCCTTCGCCGGGGAGCTGTTTTTT. Its translation is CASSPPFAGELFF.

This CDR3 reads CATQGDGNQPQHF. DNA of the CDR3: TGTGCCACACAGGGGGACGGGAATCAGCCCCAGCATTTT. V is TRBV6-5 and J is TRBJ1-5, with 8 positions matching TRBD1. CDR3 length: 13 residues. V lost 10 bases to trimming and J lost 4 bases; unmatched junction nucleotides: 6. CDR1 is MNHEY and CDR2 is SVGAGI in the germline V gene.

This clone was detected only a few times. J is TRBJ2-7 and V is TRBV18; 7 bases are shared with TRBD2. The CDR3 totals 14 residues. Germline CDR1 is KGHSH and CDR2 is LQKENI. V dropped 6 bases and J dropped 4; count of bases not matched to a gene: 9. CDR3 bases: TGTGCCAGCTCCGGAGGGAGGGCGGTATACGAGCAGTACTTC. Its translation is CASSGGRAVYEQYF.

This clone was counted a few times. The J gene is TRBJ2-2, the V gene TRBV29-1, with 7 bases that match TRBD2. V lost 3 bases and J lost 6; bases outside the gene matches: 1. Germline assignment: CDR1 SQVTM and CDR2 ANQGSEA. The CDR3 spans 12 residues. The CDR3 DNA sequence: TGCAGCGTTGATAGCGGGTCCGGGGAGCTGTTTTTT. Translating gives CSVDSGSGELFF.

In its sample, this clone was seen once. This chain connects TRBV5-3 to TRBJ1-4; D remains unclear. TRBV5-3 is reported as an ORF; its role is uncertain. This CDR3 comprises 13 residues. V was trimmed by 4 bases and J by 8 bases, leaving 12 bases between them. CDR3 region: CARSVWAGEKLFF. The CDR3 DNA sequence: TGTGCCAGAAGCGTTTGGGCGGGGGAAAAACTGTTTTTT.

The rearrangement uses TRBV12-3 or TRBV12-4 and TRBJ2-2; D remains unclear. The CDR3 runs 13 residues. Trimming pared 1 base from V and 7 bases from J, leaving 7 bases between. For the CDR3, the DNA is TGTGCCAGCAGTTTAGAGGGTAACGGGGAGCTGTTTTTT. It encodes CASSLEGNGELFF.

This clone was detected once. This chain uses TRBV29-1 with TRBJ2-2, with TRBD1 matching 9 bases. V shed 7 bases, J shed 2 bases, and the junction held 5 bases outside the gene matches. Per germline, CDR1 SQVTM and CDR2 ANQGSEA. The CDR3 has 14 residues. The CDR3, as DNA: TGCAGCGGCAGACAGGGGGTAAACACCGGGGAGCTGTTTTTT. It encodes CSGRQGVNTGELFF.

This clone turned up a few times. The chain recombines TRBV7-9 with TRBJ2-7, with 9 bases aligning to TRBD1. The length of the CDR3 is 13 residues. V was clipped by 5 bases and J by 7 bases; unmatched bases: 6. Germline V CDR1 and CDR2: SEHNR, FQNEAQ (reference sequence). CDR3 in DNA: TGTGCCAGCAGCCAGGACAGGGGTGAAGAGCAGTACTTC. Translating it yields CASSQDRGEEQYF. The variable domain in full, with the rest retrieved from reference TRBV7-9 and TRBJ2-7, is DTGVSQNPRHKITKRGQNVTFRCDPISEHNRLYWYRQTLGQGPEFLTYFQNEAQLEKSRLLSDRFSAERPKGSFSTLEIQRTEQGDSAMYLCASSQDRGEEQYFGPGTRLTVT.